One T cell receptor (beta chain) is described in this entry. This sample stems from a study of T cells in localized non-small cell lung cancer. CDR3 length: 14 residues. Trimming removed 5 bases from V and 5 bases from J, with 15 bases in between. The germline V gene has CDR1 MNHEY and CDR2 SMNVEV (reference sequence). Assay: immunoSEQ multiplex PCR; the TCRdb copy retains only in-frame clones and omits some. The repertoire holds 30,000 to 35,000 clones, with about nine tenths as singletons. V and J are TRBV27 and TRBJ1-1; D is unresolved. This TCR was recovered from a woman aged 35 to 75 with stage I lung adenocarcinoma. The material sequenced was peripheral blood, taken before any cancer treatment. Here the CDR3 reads CASSVRTSGTEAFF. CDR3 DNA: TGTGCCAGCAGTGTCCGGACTTCGGGGACTGAAGCTTTCTTT.